This passage covers 22 T cell receptor beta chains from one sample sequenced in a study of cytomegalovirus exposure and HLA in healthy donors. Primers: 60 Vbeta forward and 13 Jbeta reverse. Libraries were prepared by immunoSEQ multiplex PCR; TCRdb keeps only in-frame clonotypes and omits some of them. The table counts approximately 100,000 clones; around 0.6% lies in the top ten. Sequencing used PBMCs. The receptors originated from a man aged 50 or older in good health and CMV-seronegative.

V gene TRBV13 combines with J gene TRBJ2-3, with a tentative D call TRBD2 (6 bases). Between the trimmed V and J ends, which lost 5 bases and 6 bases, there was a span of 12 bases. The CDR3 sequence is 13 residues long. CDR1 is PRHDT, CDR2 FYEKMQ, per germline (reference sequence). The CDR3 region is CASSVEGSDTQYF. The CDR3 DNA sequence: TGTGCCAGCAGCGTGGAGGGGTCGGATACGCAGTATTTT.

This chain links TRBV4-2 with TRBJ1-1, with TRBD1 identical over 7 bases. This CDR3 comprises 15 residues. Germline CDR1 is LGHNA and CDR2 is YNFKEQ. V trimming: 3 bases; J trimming: 3 bases; junction bases outside the gene matches: 7. DNA for the CDR3: TGTGCCAGCAGCCACCCAGGGGGACCGGACACTGAAGCTTTCTTT. Protein product: CASSHPGGPDTEAFF.

The gene calls are TRBV5-4 and TRBJ2-1; 13 bases map to TRBD2. V was pared by 4 bases and J by 4 bases, with 5 bases of the junction left unmatched. The CDR3 contains 16 residues. Germline assignment: CDR1 SGHNT and CDR2 YYREEE (reference sequence). The CDR3 is CASSIGTSGKYNEQFF. In DNA form, the CDR3 reads TGTGCCAGCAGCATAGGGACTAGCGGGAAATACAATGAGCAGTTCTTC.

The chain combines TRBV9 with TRBJ1-1; a weak D match, TRBD1 (6 bases). Trimming took 0 bases from V and 6 from J, leaving 9 bases between them. The CDR3 length is 13 residues. Germline CDR1 and CDR2: SGDLS and YYNGEE. The CDR3 loop is CASSVVTGAEAFF. The CDR3 region has the DNA TGTGCCAGCAGCGTAGTGACAGGAGCTGAAGCTTTCTTT.

The J gene is TRBJ2-2, the V gene TRBV19; maybe TRBD1 (6 bases). Germline V gene data show CDR1 as LNHDA and CDR2 as SQIVND (reference sequence). CDR3 size: 17 residues. Trimming took 1 base from V and 0 from J, leaving 12 bases between them. As DNA, the CDR3 is TGTGCCAGTAGTATAGGGGCTGGACAGACGAACACCGGGGAGCTGTTTTTT. Translated, it gives CASSIGAGQTNTGELFF.

This sequence joins TRBV19 and TRBJ2-1; D gene uncertain. This CDR3 contains 12 residues. The ends were cut back, 3 bases at V and 5 bases at J, with 5 bases in the middle. CDR1 is LNHDA, CDR2 SQIVND, per germline (reference sequence). This CDR3 is CASSIPDNEQFF. CDR3 nucleotides: TGTGCCAGTAGTATCCCCGACAATGAGCAGTTCTTC.

V and J are TRBV11-2 and TRBJ2-5, with D perhaps TRBD1 (5 bases). The CDR3 consists of 14 residues. The germline gives CDR1 SGHAT, CDR2 FQNNGV. The V end was cut by 4 bases, the J end by 6 bases, with 15 bases between. Here the CDR3 DNA reads TGTGCCAGCAGCTCCGGGCCCCAGGGAAAGACCCAGTACTTC. Translating gives CASSSGPQGKTQYF.

The rearrangement joins TRBV19 to TRBJ1-1; 11 bases align to TRBD1. The CDR3 extends over 16 amino acids. Germline V gene data show CDR1 as LNHDA and CDR2 as SQIVND (reference sequence). V shed 5 bases and J 4 bases; nucleotides not matched to a gene: 9. CDR3 amino acids: CASSGRDRGFGTEAFF. As DNA, the CDR3 is TGTGCCAGTAGTGGACGGGACAGGGGGTTCGGCACTGAAGCTTTCTTT.

V and J are TRBV6-5 and TRBJ1-1, with D unclear. Deletions cut 8 bases from V and 5 bases from J, with 15 bases between. The CDR3 contains 13 residues. Per germline, CDR1 MNHEY and CDR2 SVGAGI. The CDR3: CASARTGETEAFF. Written as DNA, the CDR3 is TGTGCCAGCGCTCGTACCGGAGAAACTGAAGCTTTCTTT.

This chain links TRBV18 with TRBJ1-5; 10 nucleotides align to TRBD1. V shed 4 bases, J shed 3 bases, and the junction held 3 bases outside the gene matches. The CDR3 extends over 15 amino acids. Germline V gene data show CDR1 as KGHSH and CDR2 as LQKENI. The CDR3 DNA reads as TGTGCCAGCTCACGGGGACAGGGGTCCAATCAGCCCCAGCATTTT. Translation gives CASSRGQGSNQPQHF.

This chain joins TRBV15 and TRBJ1-2; D gene ambiguous. Germline V lookup: CDR1 LNHNV, CDR2 YYDKDF (reference sequence). The CDR3 runs to 12 residues. V was shortened by 0 bases and J by 5 bases, with 4 bases between the two germline ends. CDR3 amino acids: CATSRDRYGYTF. The CDR3 nucleotides are TGTGCCACCAGCAGAGATCGTTATGGCTACACCTTC.

The chain recombines TRBV12-5 with TRBJ1-4; 9 bases agree with TRBD1. Germline CDR1 and CDR2: LGHNT and FRNRAP. With V trimmed by 1 base and J by 7 bases, 1 base remained unmatched. CDR3 length equals 14 residues. Here the CDR3 DNA reads TGTGCTAGTGGTTTGGGGACAGGGGTTGAAAAACTGTTTTTT. Protein: CASGLGTGVEKLFF.

This chain joins TRBV4-2 and TRBJ2-3; 7 bases match TRBD1. CDR1 is LGHNA and CDR2 is YNFKEQ in the germline V gene. The CDR3 sequence is 16 residues long. V gave up 8 bases and J gave up 2 bases; unmatched junction bases: 13. Here the CDR3 reads CASSRGGGQYTDTQYF. CDR3 DNA sequence: TGTGCCAGCTCACGAGGGGGCGGACAATACACAGATACGCAGTATTTT.

The rearrangement uses TRBV19 and TRBJ1-4; D gene unclear. Germline V lookup: CDR1 LNHDA, CDR2 SQIVND (reference sequence). V lost 8 bases and J 4 bases, leaving 2 bases between the germline ends. CDR3 length equals 10 residues. Here the CDR3 reads CASRNEKLFF. The CDR3 region has the DNA TGTGCCAGTCGTAATGAAAAACTGTTTTTT. Based on the CDR3 plus reference TRBV19 and TRBJ1-4, the full variable domain is DGGITQSPKYLFRKEGQNVTLSCEQNLNHDAMYWYRQDPGQGLRLIYYSQIVNDFQKGDIAEGYSVSREKKESFPLTVTSAQKNPTAFYLCASRNEKLFFGSGTQLSVL.

V is TRBV4-1 and J is TRBJ1-4; no reliable D call. Germline lookup yields CDR1 MGHRA and CDR2 YSYEKL. Trimming removed 2 bases from V and 3 bases from J, with 10 bases in between. The CDR3 loop spans 15 amino acids. The CDR3 loop is CASSQKRAANEKLFF. CDR3 DNA sequence: TGCGCCAGCAGCCAAAAGCGGGCAGCTAATGAAAAACTGTTTTTT.

The chain is built from TRBV19 and TRBJ1-1, with TRBD1 identical over 7 bases. Germline V gives CDR1 LNHDA, CDR2 SQIVND (reference sequence). Germline trimming cut 5 bases from V and 10 bases from J; bases unmatched to any gene: 10. This CDR3 comprises 13 residues. CDR3 in amino acids: CASSQSGTVPAFF. CDR3 DNA: TGTGCCAGTAGTCAATCAGGGACAGTCCCAGCTTTCTTT.

In regard to this clone: The germline gene is not matched at one end of the junction; a read error may be the cause. This chain joins TRBV7-7 and TRBJ2-3, with TRBD2 as a possible D gene (5 bases). Germline V gene sequence: CDR1 SSHAT, CDR2 FNYEAQ (reference sequence). CDR3 length equals 16 residues. CDR3 sequence reads: CASSPLFSGITDTQYF. CDR3 nucleotide sequence: TGTGCTAGCAGCCCTCTATTCTCGGGGATCACAGATACGCAGTATTTT.

This chain uses TRBV4-3 with TRBJ2-7; 8 bases match TRBD1. This CDR3 spans 16 amino acids. CDR1 LGHNA and CDR2 YSLEER come from the germline V gene. V lost 0 bases, J lost 5 bases, and 9 bases stayed unmatched. In DNA form, the CDR3 reads TGCGCCAGCAGCCAAGACTCACGGACAGGGCGCGACGAGCAGTACTTC. Its translation: CASSQDSRTGRDEQYF.

The chain recombines TRBV2 with TRBJ2-1, with TRBD2 matching 8 bases. CDR1 and CDR2 from the germline V gene are SNHLY and FYNNEI. Trimming cost V 6 bases and J 6 bases; bases outside gene matches: 16. CDR3 length: 17 residues. The CDR3: CASSERVWAGGGNEQFF. CDR3 DNA sequence: TGTGCCAGCAGCGAAAGGGTTTGGGCGGGGGGCGGCAATGAGCAGTTCTTC.

The chain combines TRBV4-3 with TRBJ2-2; 11 positions match TRBD2. The V gene end was trimmed by 3 bases and the J gene end by 0 bases; junction bases not matched to a gene: 6. CDR3 length equals 18 residues. Per germline, CDR1 LGHNA and CDR2 YSLEER. The CDR3 sequence is CASSQRTSGSTNTGELFF. CDR3 DNA: TGCGCCAGCAGCCAGCGTACTAGCGGGAGTACGAACACCGGGGAGCTGTTTTTT.

The V call is TRBV7-2, the J call TRBJ1-1, with TRBD1 matching 8 bases. Germline V gene sequence: CDR1 SGHTA, CDR2 FQGNSA. Losses at the gene ends were 4 bases for V and 10 bases for J; bases not matched to a gene: 14. The CDR3 runs 15 residues. The CDR3 nucleotides read TGTGCCAGCAGCTCGGCCTTCTGGACAGGGCCGGGAGCTTTCTTT. Amino acids: CASSSAFWTGPGAFF.

CDR3 in amino acids: CASSLSGAPYQETQYF. The CDR3 DNA follows: TGCGCCAGCAGCCTTTCAGGGGCCCCGTACCAAGAGACCCAGTACTTC. This chain joins TRBV4-1 and TRBJ2-5; a possible D gene is TRBD1 (6 bases). This CDR3 contains 16 residues. The V gene lost 4 bases and the J gene lost 0 bases, with 15 bases spanning the gap. CDR1 and CDR2 from the germline V gene are MGHRA and YSYEKL.